Below are 25 T cell receptor beta chains sequenced from a single sample in a study of blood T cell repertoires in COVID-19. Generated by immunoSEQ multiplex PCR, the TCRdb table keeps only in-frame clones and is missing some. This table has hundreds of thousands of clones, about 90% appearing once. The sample was PBMCs or T cells enriched from blood (not recorded which). The origin of the receptors is a woman in her twenties or thirties who had recovered from COVID-19.

The chain recombines TRBV5-1 with TRBJ2-5; 12 bases align to TRBD1. The CDR3 covers 16 residues. The germline CDR1 and CDR2 sequences are SGHRS and YFSETQ. Trimming cost V 4 bases and J 4 bases; bases outside gene matches: 8. CDR3 amino acids: CASSRRDRGLGETQYF. The DNA for the CDR3 is TGCGCCAGCAGCCGACGGGACAGGGGGCTAGGAGAGACCCAGTACTTC.

The chain employs TRBV7-2 and TRBJ1-2; the D gene is possibly TRBD1 (6 bases). The germline V gene has CDR1 SGHTA and CDR2 FQGNSA. Trimming took off 3 bases at V and 5 bases at J, with 10 bases between the two ends. This CDR3 spans 13 amino acids. CDR3 in amino acids: CASSFRQVYGYTF. DNA of the CDR3: TGTGCCAGCAGCTTTAGACAGGTTTATGGCTACACCTTC. Variable domain in full (rest from reference TRBV7-2 and TRBJ1-2): GAGVSQSPSNKVTEKGKDVELRCDPISGHTALYWYRQSLGQGLEFLIYFQGNSAPDKSGLPSDRFSAERTGGSVSTLTIQRTQQEDSAVYLCASSFRQVYGYTFGSGTRLTVV.

This clone was counted between two and nine times. V gene TRBV19 combines with J gene TRBJ2-2; 7 bases are a match to TRBD2. The V segment lost 5 bases and the J segment 6 bases; nucleotides outside the gene matches: 12. In germline, CDR1 is LNHDA, CDR2 SQIVND (reference sequence). The CDR3 consists of 16 residues. The DNA of the CDR3 is TGTGCCAGTAGTTTTTCTTCAGTGGGAGGGGCCGGGGAGCTGTTTTTT. It codes for CASSFSSVGGAGELFF.

This clone was counted only a few times. The chain is built from TRBV29-1 and TRBJ2-5, with D tentatively TRBD2 (6 bases). CDR1 and CDR2 (germline): SQVTM, ANQGSEA. There are 14 residues in the CDR3. The ends were cut back, 6 bases at V and 2 bases at J, with 16 bases in the middle. For the CDR3, the DNA is TGCAGCGTACCTTGGCGGGGCCTACAAGAGACCCAGTACTTC. Protein sequence: CSVPWRGLQETQYF.

The rearrangement links TRBV5-1 to TRBJ1-1; 8 bases align to TRBD1. The CDR3 spans 13 residues. V dropped 4 bases and J dropped 4; count of bases not matched to a gene: 3. Per germline, CDR1 SGHRS and CDR2 YFSETQ. The CDR3 DNA reads TGCGCCAGCAGCCCCGGACAGGGCACTGAAGCTTTCTTT. Its translation is CASSPGQGTEAFF.

This chain uses TRBV10-3 with TRBJ2-2; 8 bases line up with TRBD1. The CDR3 is 15 residues long. V shed 5 bases and J 0 bases; nucleotides not matched to a gene: 2. CDR1 and CDR2 from the germline V gene are ENHRY and SYGVKD. The CDR3 protein is CAISPGQANTGELFF. Here the CDR3 DNA reads TGTGCCATCAGTCCGGGACAGGCGAACACCGGGGAGCTGTTTTTT.

This chain joins TRBV5-4 and TRBJ2-5, with 9 bases matching TRBD2. Germline CDR1 reads SGHNT; CDR2 reads YYREEE (reference sequence). This CDR3 has 15 amino acids. Trimming cost V 0 bases and J 5 bases; bases outside gene matches: 5. CDR3 nucleotides: TGTGCCAGCAGCTTGGGCGGGGGGGCCAGGGAGACCCAGTACTTC. This encodes CASSLGGGARETQYF.

This sequence joins TRBV19 and TRBJ2-7; TRBD1 matches 9 bases. This CDR3 contains 14 residues. Germline V gene lookup returns CDR1 LNHDA and CDR2 SQIVND (reference sequence). Unmatched junction bases numbered 5, after V lost 6 bases and J lost 2 bases. This CDR3 is CASRDDRGAYEQYF. CDR3 DNA sequence: TGTGCCAGTAGAGACGACAGGGGGGCCTACGAGCAGTACTTC.

This chain joins TRBV2 and TRBJ2-1, with 8 bases that match TRBD1. Germline V gene data show CDR1 as SNHLY and CDR2 as FYNNEI. CDR3 length equals 14 residues. The V and J ends lost 7 bases and 10 bases, in that order; junction bases with no gene match: 12. The CDR3 region is CASMISGGYREQFF. In DNA, the CDR3 is TGTGCCAGCATGATCTCAGGGGGCTATCGGGAGCAGTTCTTC.

The chain recombines TRBV6-6 with TRBJ1-6; D is uncertain. There are 17 residues in the CDR3. Germline-derived CDR1 and CDR2 are MNHNY and SVGAGI (reference sequence). V lost 5 bases and J 7 bases, leaving 21 bases between the germline ends. CDR3 in DNA: TGTGCCAGCAGTCTTACAACTCGGTTTAGCCCCAATTCACCCCTCCACTTT. It specifies CASSLTTRFSPNSPLHF.

This clone was detected only a few times. CDR3 nucleotides: TGTGCCAGCAGCCGGACTAGCGGGGGGTCGAGCTCCTACAATGAGCAGTTCTTC. It translates to CASSRTSGGSSSYNEQFF. The chain combines TRBV3-1 (or the pseudogene TRBV3-2) with TRBJ2-1, with 14 bases identical to TRBD2. The ends lost 4 bases at V and 0 bases at J; junction bases unmatched: 5. In germline, CDR1 is LGHDT, CDR2 YNNKEL (reference sequence). The CDR3 is 18 amino acids.

V gene TRBV19 combines with J gene TRBJ1-2; TRBD1 might be the D (5 bases). V gave up 4 bases and J gave up 5 bases, with 23 bases separating them. This CDR3 has 17 residues. Per the germline V gene, CDR1 is LNHDA and CDR2 is SQIVND (reference sequence). As DNA, the CDR3 is TGTGCCAGTAGTACTGGGGCAGTGAGGCCGGTTGGGTATGGCTACACCTTC. Translated: CASSTGAVRPVGYGYTF. Full variable domain (remainder filled in from reference TRBV19 and TRBJ1-2): DGGITQSPKYLFRKEGQNVTLSCEQNLNHDAMYWYRQDPGQGLRLIYYSQIVNDFQKGDIAEGYSVSREKKESFPLTVTSAQKNPTAFYLCASSTGAVRPVGYGYTFGSGTRLTVV.

This clone was counted a single time. The rearrangement uses TRBV9 and TRBJ2-3; 9 positions match TRBD1. CDR1 and CDR2 (germline): SGDLS, YYNGEE. The CDR3 covers 17 residues. J gave up 3 bases and V 0 bases, and 8 bases lay outside the gene matches. CDR3 protein: CASSVEADRGSTDTQYF. DNA for the CDR3: TGTGCCAGCAGCGTAGAGGCGGACAGGGGTTCGACAGATACGCAGTATTTT.

This chain connects TRBV14 to TRBJ1-2; D gene ambiguous. The CDR3 covers 16 residues. Germline CDR1 and CDR2: SGHDN and FVKESK. Trimming took 4 bases from V and 1 from J, leaving 16 bases between them. CDR3 residues: CASSRGFADLNYGYTF. The CDR3 DNA reads TGTGCCAGCAGCCGAGGGTTCGCAGATCTTAACTATGGCTACACCTTC.

The chain recombines TRBV5-1 with TRBJ1-6; TRBD1 might be the D (6 bases). The CDR3 has 15 amino acids. Trimming left V 2 bases short and J 6 bases short, with 12 bases between. Germline V gene data show CDR1 as SGHRS and CDR2 as YFSETQ. CDR3 in amino acids: CASSLSQGRNSPLHF. The CDR3 nucleotides are TGCGCCAGCAGCTTAAGTCAGGGGCGTAATTCACCCCTCCACTTT. The variable domain in full, with the rest retrieved from reference TRBV5-1 and TRBJ1-6, is KAGVTQTPRYLIKTRGQQVTLSCSPISGHRSVSWYQQTPGQGLQFLFEYFSETQRNKGNFPGRFSGRQFSNSRSEMNVSTLELGDSALYLCASSLSQGRNSPLHFGNGTRLTVT.

In regard to this clone: Other nucleotide sequences from this sample produce the same CDR3. The chain joins TRBV28 to TRBJ1-1; perhaps TRBD1 as D (5 bases). Germline V gives CDR1 MDHEN, CDR2 SYDVKM. The V gene lost 7 bases and the J gene lost 3 bases, with 12 bases spanning the gap. The CDR3 spans 13 residues. The CDR3 is CASTPGGYTEAFF. The CDR3 nucleotides are TGTGCCAGCACCCCTGGGGGGTACACTGAAGCTTTCTTT.

This sequence joins TRBV7-6 and TRBJ2-1, with D tentatively TRBD1 (6 bases). This CDR3 region has 13 residues. CDR1 and CDR2 from the germline V gene are SGHVS and FNYEAQ. V lost 7 bases, J lost 2 bases, and 9 bases lay in between. CDR3 nucleotide sequence: TGTGCCAGCACCAGGGGCACCTACAATGAGCAGTTCTTC. It is translated as CASTRGTYNEQFF.

The V gene is TRBV19, the J gene TRBJ2-2, with D hard to call. V dropped 3 bases and J dropped 7 bases, with 12 bases sitting between them. Germline CDR1 LNHDA, CDR2 SQIVND (reference sequence). This CDR3 spans 14 amino acids. CDR3 DNA sequence: TGTGCCAGTAGTATTCAGCGTTCGAGCGGGGAGCTGTTTTTT. Its protein is CASSIQRSSGELFF.

CDR3 residues: CASSPLPTGDYTEAFF. Here the CDR3 DNA reads TGTGCCAGCTCACCTCTGCCGACAGGGGACTACACTGAAGCTTTCTTT. This chain links TRBV18 with TRBJ1-1, with TRBD1 matching 8 bases. J gave up 3 bases and V 3 bases, and 9 bases lay outside the gene matches. This CDR3 has 16 residues. Germline loops: CDR1 KGHSH, CDR2 LQKENI.

The chain recombines TRBV11-3 with TRBJ2-1; D might be TRBD2 (6 bases). V was trimmed by 3 bases and J by 1 base, leaving 7 bases between them. Germline V CDR1 and CDR2: SGHNT, YENEEA. This CDR3 has 14 amino acids. The CDR3 DNA reads TGTGCCAGCAGCTTGGGGGGTTCCTACAATGAGCAGTTCTTC. It encodes CASSLGGSYNEQFF.

The chain couples TRBV19 to TRBJ2-2, with D possibly being TRBD1 (6 bases). Deletions cut 7 bases from V and 4 bases from J, with 19 bases between. CDR3 size: 16 residues. CDR1 LNHDA and CDR2 SQIVND come from the germline V gene (reference sequence). CDR3 residues: CASTFRGSRVTGELFF. The CDR3 DNA is TGTGCCAGTACATTTAGGGGGTCCAGGGTCACCGGGGAGCTGTTTTTT.

The rearrangement links TRBV7-9 to TRBJ1-2, with unresolved D. V was pared by 7 bases and J by 2 bases, with 11 bases between. CDR3 length: 13 residues. Per the germline V gene, CDR1 is SEHNR and CDR2 is FQNEAQ (reference sequence). As DNA, the CDR3 is TGTGCCAGCATTGCCGAGGAGAACTATGGCTACACCTTC. It is translated as CASIAEENYGYTF. The variable domain in full, with the rest retrieved from reference TRBV7-9 and TRBJ1-2, is DTGVSQNPRHKITKRGQNVTFRCDPISEHNRLYWYRQTLGQGPEFLTYFQNEAQLEKSRLLSDRFSAERPKGSFSTLEIQRTEQGDSAMYLCASIAEENYGYTFGSGTRLTVV.

The J gene is TRBJ1-2, the V gene TRBV5-1, with unresolved D. This CDR3 contains 13 residues. Germline CDR1 and CDR2: SGHRS and YFSETQ. V lost 3 bases and J 4 bases, leaving 10 bases between the germline ends. In nucleotides, the CDR3 is TGCGCCAGCAGCTCGGACGGAGGCTATGGCTACACCTTC. This translates into CASSSDGGYGYTF.

V and J are TRBV7-2 and TRBJ2-1, with 8 bases aligning to TRBD2. This CDR3 is 15 amino acids long. The trim removed 1 base at V and 3 bases at J, leaving 2 bases unmatched. CDR1 and CDR2 (germline): SGHTA, FQGNSA. CDR3 nucleotide sequence: TGTGCCAGCAGCTTAGAGGCGGGGGGCTACAATGAGCAGTTCTTC. Translating it yields CASSLEAGGYNEQFF. The variable domain in full, with the rest retrieved from reference TRBV7-2 and TRBJ2-1, is GAGVSQSPSNKVTEKGKDVELRCDPISGHTALYWYRQSLGQGLEFLIYFQGNSAPDKSGLPSDRFSAERTGGSVSTLTIQRTQQEDSAVYLCASSLEAGGYNEQFFGPGTRLTVL.

The chain combines TRBV4-1 with TRBJ2-7, with no clear D. Germline-derived CDR1 and CDR2 are MGHRA and YSYEKL. CDR3 size: 14 residues. Trimming pared 0 bases from V and 3 bases from J, leaving 9 bases between. The DNA for the CDR3 is TGCGCCAGCAGCCAAGAAATCGAGGTCTACGAGCAGTACTTC. This codes for CASSQEIEVYEQYF.